This entry lists 16 T cell receptor beta chains sequenced from one sample in a study of blood T cell repertoires in COVID-19. Some clones are missing from TCRdb's copy, which holds only in-frame ones; the method was immunoSEQ multiplex PCR. Of 250,000 to 400,000 clones listed, about 87% are singletons. Sequencing was done on a sample of peripheral blood. Receptor source: a young woman with COVID-19, enrolled during active disease.

The CDR3, as DNA: TGTGCCAGCAGCTTATGGGGGACTAGCAGCACAGATACGCAGTATTTT. Translation gives CASSLWGTSSTDTQYF. The chain has TRBV11-1 and TRBJ2-3; 9 bases line up with TRBD2. Germline V gene lookup returns CDR1 SGHAT and CDR2 FQDESV (reference sequence). The length of the CDR3 is 16 residues. The V gene end was trimmed by 2 bases and the J gene end by 0 bases; junction bases not matched to a gene: 3.

This chain's CDR3 is CASSLVAGTDTQYF. The CDR3 nucleotides read TGTGCCAGCAGCTTAGTCGCAGGTACAGATACGCAGTATTTT. This chain connects TRBV7-3 to TRBJ2-3; the D is unclear. The V gene's germline CDR1 is SGHTA and CDR2 FQGTGA. This CDR3 is built from 14 residues. V was pared by 2 bases and J by 3 bases, with 9 bases between.

This chain uses TRBV5-1 with TRBJ1-1; TRBD1 might be the D (6 bases). Germline CDR1 SGHRS, CDR2 YFSETQ. CDR3 size: 15 residues. V was clipped by 3 bases and J by 3 bases, with 15 bases between them. The CDR3 region is CASSSGVESDTEAFF. Written as DNA, the CDR3 is TGCGCCAGCAGCTCAGGGGTGGAAAGTGACACTGAAGCTTTCTTT.

The genes are TRBV13 and TRBJ1-1; D is perhaps TRBD1 (6 bases). This CDR3 region has 13 residues. The ends were cut back, 5 bases at V and 6 bases at J, with 13 bases in the middle. The V gene's germline CDR1 is PRHDT and CDR2 FYEKMQ (reference sequence). CDR3 sequence reads: CASSASGEPEAFF. In DNA, the CDR3 is TGTGCCAGCAGCGCCTCAGGGGAACCTGAAGCTTTCTTT.

The chain has TRBV28 and TRBJ1-1, with D tentatively TRBD1 (5 bases). This CDR3 is 11 amino acids long. V lost 6 bases and J lost 7, with 9 bases in between. Germline CDR1 and CDR2: MDHEN and SYDVKM. CDR3 amino acids: CASSLTGEAFF. CDR3 DNA sequence: TGTGCCAGCAGCCTAACAGGTGAAGCTTTCTTT.

This clone was observed a handful of times. The chain joins TRBV7-2 to TRBJ1-5; TRBD1 aligns across 11 bases. V lost 1 base and J lost 2; bases outside the gene matches: 7. The CDR3 length is 18 residues. The germline CDR1 and CDR2 sequences are SGHTA and FQGNSA. CDR3 nucleotides: TGTGCCAGCAGCTTAGTGGGGACAGGGGGAAAAGGCAATCAGCCCCAGCATTTT. It is translated as CASSLVGTGGKGNQPQHF.

The rearrangement links TRBV4-1 to TRBJ2-1; TRBD1 is a possible D gene (6 bases). CDR3 length equals 16 residues. With 5 bases removed from V and 2 bases from J, the gap between germline ends came to 16 bases. Germline assignment: CDR1 MGHRA and CDR2 YSYEKL. The CDR3 bases are TGCGCCAGCAGCTACAGGGACCTAAACCCCTACAATGAGCAGTTCTTC. Translated, it gives CASSYRDLNPYNEQFF.

The chain couples TRBV7-2 to TRBJ1-5; TRBD1 agrees at 7 bases. The length of the CDR3 is 14 residues. Trimming cost V 3 bases and J 3 bases; bases outside gene matches: 2. Germline V gene lookup returns CDR1 SGHTA and CDR2 FQGNSA. CDR3 coding DNA: TGTGCCAGCAGCTTGACAGGGCCCAATCAGCCCCAGCATTTT. Protein product: CASSLTGPNQPQHF.

The rearrangement joins TRBV5-8 to TRBJ2-2; 10 bases match TRBD1. CDR3 length: 16 amino acids. Trimming cost V 4 bases and J 5 bases; bases outside gene matches: 8. From germline, CDR1 is SGHTS and CDR2 YDEGEE. This CDR3 reads CASSRRTGGITGELFF. CDR3 nucleotides: TGTGCCAGCAGCCGAAGGACAGGGGGAATTACCGGGGAGCTGTTTTTT.

The genes are TRBV5-1 and TRBJ2-2; 9 nucleotides match TRBD1. Trimming at V came to 4 bases and at J to 5 bases, leaving 6 bases not matched to a gene. The CDR3 consists of 15 residues. Germline CDR1 is SGHRS and CDR2 is YFSETQ. The CDR3, as DNA: TGCGCCAGCAGCACATCCGGACAGGGGACCGGGGAGCTGTTTTTT. Protein: CASSTSGQGTGELFF. The full variable domain, its missing parts supplied by reference TRBV5-1 and TRBJ2-2, is KAGVTQTPRYLIKTRGQQVTLSCSPISGHRSVSWYQQTPGQGLQFLFEYFSETQRNKGNFPGRFSGRQFSNSRSEMNVSTLELGDSALYLCASSTSGQGTGELFFGEGSRLTVL.

This chain joins TRBV6-5 and TRBJ1-2, with a possible D match to TRBD1 (6 bases). The CDR3 is 13 amino acids. Germline CDR1 and CDR2: MNHEY and SVGAGI. Between the trimmed V and J ends, which lost 5 bases and 7 bases, there was a span of 14 bases. The CDR3: CASSTSGVGGYTF. The CDR3 DNA sequence: TGTGCCAGCAGTACCTCAGGGGTGGGTGGCTACACCTTC.

The chain uses TRBV6-1 and TRBJ1-2; D remains ambiguous. In germline, CDR1 is MNHNS, CDR2 SASEGT. V lost 1 base and J lost 4, with 10 bases in between. CDR3 length: 14 residues. CDR3 coding DNA: TGTGCCAGCAGTGAAGGTAGAGGGCTCTATGGCTACACCTTC. Translated: CASSEGRGLYGYTF.

CDR3: CASSYTGDEQYV. In DNA, the CDR3 is TGTGCCAGCAGTTACACAGGGGACGAGCAGTACGTC. The rearrangement links TRBV2 to TRBJ2-7, with 7 nucleotides matching TRBD1. The V gene end was trimmed by 5 bases and the J gene end by 5 bases; junction bases not matched to a gene: 3. Germline V gene sequence: CDR1 SNHLY, CDR2 FYNNEI. The CDR3 loop spans 12 amino acids.

This rearrangement joins TRBV7-9 to TRBJ1-1; 7 bases agree with TRBD1. Germline V gene sequence: CDR1 SEHNR, CDR2 FQNEAQ (reference sequence). The CDR3 contains 13 residues. J was trimmed by 7 bases and V by 4 bases; bases with no gene match: 6. CDR3 DNA sequence: TGTGCCAGCAGCTCGGAGACAGGGAATGAAGCTTTCTTT. As protein: CASSSETGNEAFF.

V usage is TRBV4-2 and J usage is TRBJ1-4; 8 bases are a match to TRBD1. V lost 1 base to trimming and J lost 3 bases; unmatched junction nucleotides: 4. The CDR3 consists of 16 residues. Germline lookup yields CDR1 LGHNA and CDR2 YNFKEQ. DNA of the CDR3: TGTGCCAGCAGCCAAGCAGGGGGCATGGCTAATGAAAAACTGTTTTTT. It specifies CASSQAGGMANEKLFF.

The chain has TRBV20-1 and TRBJ1-2; no clear D gene. The CDR3 totals 14 residues. The germline V and J ends were trimmed by 3 bases and 1 base, with 12 bases remaining between them. Germline V gives CDR1 DFQATT, CDR2 SNEGSKA (reference sequence). CDR3 amino acids: CSASLRGGNYGYTF. CDR3 DNA sequence: TGCAGTGCTAGTCTGCGGGGTGGTAACTATGGCTACACCTTC.